What follows are 13 T cell receptor beta chains derived from one specimen sequenced in a study of cytomegalovirus exposure and HLA in healthy donors. A multiplex PCR was run with 60 Vbeta primers and 13 Jbeta primers. Method: immunoSEQ multiplex PCR; TCRdb's copy keeps in-frame clones and lacks some. The table includes around 130,000 clones, roughly 84% detected once. The sequenced material came from PBMCs. The source is a girl aged 2-10 years in good health and CMV-seronegative.

V and J are TRBV7-8 and TRBJ1-3; 12 bases map to TRBD1. Germline V gene data show CDR1 as SGHVS and CDR2 as FQNEAQ. V shed 4 bases, J shed 8 bases, and the junction held 12 bases outside the gene matches. The CDR3 runs 17 residues. The CDR3 loop is CASSSRPGQGAGDTIYF. In DNA form, the CDR3 reads TGTGCCAGCAGCTCTAGGCCGGGACAGGGGGCCGGGGACACCATATATTTT.

The chain combines TRBV10-3 with TRBJ2-7, with D possibly TRBD2 on 6 matching bases. The CDR3 sequence is 14 residues long. V dropped 4 bases and J dropped 0 bases, with 10 bases sitting between them. Looked up from germline, CDR1 is ENHRY and CDR2 is SYGVKD. CDR3 amino acids: CAISAAGSSYEQYF. The CDR3 coding sequence is TGTGCCATCAGTGCGGCGGGAAGCTCCTACGAGCAGTACTTC.

This chain joins TRBV30 and TRBJ2-1; 10 bases line up with TRBD2. With V trimmed by 4 bases and J by 8 bases, 11 bases remained unmatched. CDR1 is GTSNPN, CDR2 SVGIG, per germline (reference sequence). The CDR3 has 15 amino acids. The DNA for the CDR3 is TGTGCCTGGACCTTCGCGGTAGCGGGAGGTTATGAGCAGTTCTTC. Protein product: CAWTFAVAGGYEQFF. Based on the CDR3 plus reference TRBV30 and TRBJ2-1, the full variable domain is SQTIHQWPATLVQPVGSPLSLECTVEGTSNPNLYWYRQAAGRGLQLLFYSVGIGQISSEVPQNLSASRPQDRQFILSSKKLLLSDSGFYLCAWTFAVAGGYEQFFGPGTRLTVL.

The sample holds one count of this clone. This chain uses TRBV5-1 with TRBJ1-6, with D maybe TRBD1 (5 bases). CDR1 and CDR2 (germline): SGHRS, YFSETQ. This CDR3 has 17 amino acids. The germline V and J ends were trimmed by 0 bases and 4 bases, with 14 bases remaining between them. The CDR3 here is CASSLVLRGRYNSPLHF. The CDR3 DNA follows: TGCGCCAGCAGCTTGGTTTTGCGGGGACGATATAATTCACCCCTCCACTTT.

V usage is TRBV29-1 and J usage is TRBJ1-1, with 7 bases that match TRBD1. The junction had 3 bases not matched to a gene; V was cut back by 7 bases and J by 1 base. The CDR3 runs 12 residues. The germline V gene has CDR1 SQVTM and CDR2 ANQGSEA. The CDR3 DNA reads as TGCAGCGGCCGGGACAGGAACACTGAAGCTTTCTTT. Translation gives CSGRDRNTEAFF.

This chain joins TRBV27 and TRBJ2-7, with TRBD1 as a possible D gene (6 bases). Trimming shortened V by 5 bases and J by 9 bases, and 26 bases separated the two germline ends. Looked up from germline, CDR1 is MNHEY and CDR2 is SMNVEV (reference sequence). CDR3 size: 16 residues. CDR3 in amino acids: CASSTITGSPWGGQYF. CDR3 DNA sequence: TGTGCCAGCAGTACGATTACAGGGTCCCCTTGGGGCGGGCAGTACTTC.

This rearrangement joins TRBV7-2 to TRBJ2-2, with D unclear. The CDR3 is 12 residues long. Germline V lookup: CDR1 SGHTA, CDR2 FQGNSA. Trimming cost V 5 bases and J 7 bases, with 8 bases left between them. The CDR3 sequence is CASSRPGGELFF. DNA for the CDR3: TGTGCCAGCAGCCGTCCAGGCGGGGAGCTGTTTTTT.

The V and J genes are TRBV30 and TRBJ2-2; perhaps TRBD1 as D (5 bases). CDR1 is GTSNPN, CDR2 SVGIG, per germline (reference sequence). The CDR3 length is 14 residues. With 5 bases removed from V and 6 bases from J, the gap between germline ends came to 16 bases. Here the CDR3 reads CAWDSWGTPGELFF. CDR3 DNA: TGTGCCTGGGACTCCTGGGGCACCCCCGGGGAGCTGTTTTTT. The variable domain in full, completed from reference TRBV30 and TRBJ2-2, reads SQTIHQWPATLVQPVGSPLSLECTVEGTSNPNLYWYRQAAGRGLQLLFYSVGIGQISSEVPQNLSASRPQDRQFILSSKKLLLSDSGFYLCAWDSWGTPGELFFGEGSRLTVL.

The rearrangement uses TRBV7-9 and TRBJ1-4; 10 bases align to TRBD1. The CDR3 is made up of 15 amino acids. J lost 4 bases, V lost 5 bases, and 4 bases had no gene match. Germline lookup yields CDR1 SEHNR and CDR2 FQNEAQ (reference sequence). The CDR3 sequence is CASSRGTGDNEKLFF. The CDR3, as DNA: TGTGCCAGCAGCCGCGGGACAGGGGATAATGAAAAACTGTTTTTT.

The chain couples TRBV7-6 to TRBJ2-7, with a tentative D call TRBD1 (6 bases). Trimming pared 2 bases from V and 5 bases from J, leaving 28 bases between. Germline V lookup: CDR1 SGHVS, CDR2 FNYEAQ. CDR3 length: 19 residues. The CDR3 DNA reads as TGTGCCAGCAGCTTATATGGGCCCACACAGGGTCTCCCAATGAACGAGCAGTACTTC. It codes for CASSLYGPTQGLPMNEQYF.

This clone was seen more than once but under ten times. J is TRBJ1-1 and V is TRBV6-1; possibly TRBD1 for D (5 bases). The CDR3 totals 14 residues. V lost 4 bases, J lost 4 bases, and 13 bases lay in between. CDR1 and CDR2 (germline): MNHNS, SASEGT. The CDR3 bases are TGTGCCAGCAGTGTTCAGGGCGAGAGCACTGAAGCTTTCTTT. This sequence encodes CASSVQGESTEAFF.

This clone has more than one count but fewer than ten. The CDR3 protein is CASSLALKSNYGYTF. CDR3 nucleotides: TGTGCCAGCAGCTTAGCGCTAAAGAGTAACTATGGCTACACCTTC. The rearrangement links TRBV7-9 to TRBJ1-2; unclear D gene. Germline lookup yields CDR1 SEHNR and CDR2 FQNEAQ (reference sequence). This CDR3 region has 15 residues. Trimming left V 0 bases short and J 1 base short, with 9 bases between.

This clone has a handful of counts. V usage is TRBV6-5 and J usage is TRBJ1-3, with unresolved D. The germline V and J ends were trimmed by 6 bases and 0 bases, with 12 bases remaining between them. The CDR3 consists of 15 residues. The germline V gene encodes CDR1 MNHEY and CDR2 SVGAGI. CDR3 protein: CASRPTDYSGNTIYF. CDR3 sequence (DNA): TGTGCCAGCAGGCCCACTGATTACTCTGGAAACACCATATATTTT.